This T cell receptor beta chain was identified in a study of tissue T cells after allogeneic stem cell transplantation. Findings and limits, study-wide: In patients and mice, blood and spleen missed much of tissue repertoire.

The assay was immunoSEQ multiplex PCR, and TCRdb's table has in-frame clones only and misses some. In the table there are fewer than 6,000 clones, around 43% of which are singletons. Time point of the sample: mouse harvest day 14 after allogeneic transplant. Each mouse received 10^7 T-cell-depleted marrow cells plus 10^6 splenic CD5+ T cells by tail vein. V lost 4 bases to trimming and J lost 4 bases; unmatched junction nucleotides: 6. Germline V CDR1 and CDR2: KGHPV, FQNQEV (reference sequence). The CDR3 has 15 residues. Turning to this clone: Its matching antigen is unknown. Germline and genes: mouse. The read finishes 1 residue shy of the CDR3 end, and the germline J gene is used to complete it.

The receptor comes from a female BALB/c mouse given C57BL/6 T cells with graft-versus-host disease after an allogeneic hematopoietic cell transplant. Sequencing used gut tissue. The chain combines TRBV26 with TRBJ1-4; 7 nucleotides match TRBD1. CDR3 in amino acids: CASSPRDSHNERLFF. CDR3 bases read: TGTGCCAGCAGTCCCCGGGACAGTCACAACGAAAGATTATTT.